This TCR beta chain was found in a study of T cell repertoires in cytomegalovirus infection. For this clonotype: The antigen is unknown.

TCRdb re-called the reads through MiXCR, storing one row per CDR3 protein. This table holds some 120,000 distinct CDR3 sequences, over 30% found once. The CDR3 is made up of 14 amino acids. Trimming left V 0 bases short and J 4 bases short, with 9 bases between. Germline lookup yields CDR1 MNHEY and CDR2 SVGEGT. V usage is TRBV6-2 or TRBV6-3 and J usage is TRBJ1-2; no definite D call. This TCR was sampled from a human donor in good health (CMV status not recorded). Some clones in this sample may be carry-over from other donors' samples. This specimen consisted of CD8+ T cells from cultured PBMCs, obtained from culture after CMV antigen stimulation. The CDR3 is CASSYSAAPYGYTF. Here the CDR3 DNA reads TGTGCCAGCAGTTACTCGGCGGCTCCCTATGGCTACACCTTC.